This note documents a single T cell receptor beta chain sequence. Profiling relied on immunoSEQ multiplex PCR, and the TCRdb table lists in-frame clones only, not all of them. Here the sample spans fewer than 70,000 clones, approximately 86% being singletons. The sample comes from a study of technical replicates of blood from a handful of donors. This clonotype was sampled from a human donor in good health. Some clones in this sample may be carry-over from other donors' samples. The sample was PBMCs.

CDR3 loop: CASSLSSWASSYNEQFF. The CDR3 coding sequence is TGTGCCAGCAGTTTATCATCGTGGGCGAGCTCCTACAATGAGCAGTTCTTC. The V and J genes are TRBV27 and TRBJ2-1, with unresolved D. There are 17 residues in the CDR3. Trimming shortened V by 0 bases and J by 0 bases, and 12 bases separated the two germline ends. The germline gives CDR1 MNHEY, CDR2 SMNVEV (reference sequence).